This T cell receptor beta chain was identified in a study of beta chain features in type 1 diabetes. On the study more broadly: The examined sorted cells totaled fewer than 110,000,000 across samples. Overall study findings and caveats: Shortening of TCRB CDR3s, moderate but significant, appeared in all four CD4+ subsets of Type 1 diabetes patients. Sequencing of cDNA might inflate the share of cells that strongly express TCR. The naive, central memory and Treg TCRB repertoires showed an apparent similarity that was greater among patients than among healthy donors.

The investigators reverse transcribed all of the isolated RNA, so they sequenced expressed TCRB transcripts. Repertoires were generated with immunoSEQ multiplex PCR, while TCRdb's copy carries only in-frame clones and drops some. The sample shows hundreds of thousands of clones, roughly an eighth of them seen only once. A single heparinised draw of around 110 mL on average was taken per donor. This clone appeared a few times. Its target is unknown. The CDR3 consists of 14 residues. Trimming took off 2 bases at V and 4 bases at J, with 12 bases between the two ends. Germline CDR1 reads GTSNPN; CDR2 reads SVGIG (reference sequence).

The source material was naive CD4+ T cells from blood. This clonotype originated in a man between 18 and 29 years old with type 1 diabetes. The chain links TRBV30 to TRBJ1-5, with a tentative D call TRBD1 (5 bases). CDR3 residues: CAWSKDTLNQPQHF. The CDR3 DNA sequence: TGTGCCTGGAGTAAGGACACTCTAAATCAGCCCCAGCATTTT.